The 13 T cell receptor beta chains listed next were all sequenced from one sample in a study of T cell repertoires in cytomegalovirus infection. Using its own MiXCR run on the reads, TCRdb lists one record per CDR3 protein. Of some 940,000 distinct CDR3 sequences listed, more than 25% are singletons. The antigens for these receptors are not known. Material: cultured CD8+ T cells from PBMCs, obtained from culture after CMV antigen stimulation. Receptors were obtained from a human donor in good health (CMV status not recorded). Some clones in this sample may be carry-over from other donors' samples.

The chain couples TRBV19 to TRBJ2-1, with TRBD1 identical over 7 bases. The germline V gene has CDR1 LNHDA and CDR2 SQIVND (reference sequence). CDR3 size: 15 residues. J lost 7 bases, V lost 2 bases, and 8 bases had no gene match. The CDR3 spells CASSINRGSTNEQFF. The DNA for the CDR3 is TGTGCCAGTAGTATAAACAGGGGAAGTACAAATGAGCAGTTCTTC.

This chain uses TRBV7-4 with TRBJ1-1; no clear D. The CDR3 runs 13 residues. Germline V gene data show CDR1 as SGHVT and CDR2 as SQSDAQ. Trimming removed 9 bases from V and 1 base from J, with 12 bases in between. DNA for the CDR3: TGTGCCAGGGCAAATTTTAGGAACACTGAAGCTTTCTTT. Its protein product is CARANFRNTEAFF.

The chain recombines TRBV12-3 or TRBV12-4 with TRBJ2-2; TRBD1 is a possible D gene (7 bases). V dropped 3 bases and J dropped 3 bases, with 20 bases sitting between them. CDR3 length equals 18 residues. CDR3 in DNA: TGTGCCAGCAGTTTTTTGATCAGGGGGGCCCCGGACACCGGGGAGCTGTTTTTT. This codes for CASSFLIRGAPDTGELFF.

This chain links TRBV20-1 with TRBJ1-2; unclear D gene. The germline V gene has CDR1 DFQATT and CDR2 SNEGSKA (reference sequence). The CDR3 extends over 11 amino acids. Trimming shortened V by 6 bases and J by 5 bases, and 10 bases separated the two germline ends. The CDR3 protein is CSARSRYGYTF. The CDR3 bases are TGCAGTGCCCGCTCCAGATATGGCTACACCTTC.

The chain links TRBV9 to TRBJ2-5; weak D call: TRBD1 (5 bases). The CDR3 has 15 residues. V lost 4 bases to trimming and J lost 2 bases, with 15 bases between them. Germline loops: CDR1 SGDLS, CDR2 YYNGEE. The CDR3 region is CASSPSPGAQETQYF. The CDR3 coding sequence is TGTGCCAGCAGCCCCTCCCCTGGGGCGCAAGAGACCCAGTACTTC.

This clonotype was recorded a few times. The chain has TRBV27 and TRBJ1-4, with D maybe TRBD1 (6 bases). Trimming left V 3 bases short and J 0 bases short, with 8 bases between. The CDR3 is 15 amino acids. Germline-derived CDR1 and CDR2 are MNHEY and SMNVEV (reference sequence). The CDR3 spells CASSFRTATNEKLFF. Here the CDR3 DNA reads TGTGCCAGCAGTTTCAGGACAGCAACTAATGAAAAACTGTTTTTT.

V and J are TRBV12-3 or TRBV12-4 and TRBJ2-5; TRBD1 matches 8 bases. With V trimmed by 5 bases and J by 5 bases, 7 bases remained unmatched. This CDR3 is built from 14 residues. CDR3 nucleotides: TGTGCCAGCAGTCCGGACAGGGTGCGGGAGACCCAGTACTTC. Protein sequence: CASSPDRVRETQYF.

In its sample, this clonotype was seen once. In DNA, the CDR3 is TGTGCCACCAGCAGAGGTGGGGAGGCAGATACGCAGTATTTT. This sequence encodes CATSRGGEADTQYF. The genes are TRBV15 and TRBJ2-3; D perhaps matches TRBD2 (6 bases). The V end was cut by 1 base, the J end by 4 bases, with 9 bases between. Per the germline V gene, CDR1 is LNHNV and CDR2 is YYDKDF (reference sequence). The CDR3 is 14 residues long.

The V call is TRBV27, the J call TRBJ2-7, with 10 bases aligning to TRBD1. The V gene's germline CDR1 is MNHEY and CDR2 SMNVEV (reference sequence). The junction had 1 base not matched to a gene; V was cut back by 1 base and J by 1 base. This CDR3 has 15 residues. CDR3 nucleotide sequence: TGTGCCAGCAGTTTATGGGGACAGGGGTCCTACGAGCAGTACTTC. This translates into CASSLWGQGSYEQYF.

The rearrangement uses TRBV9 and TRBJ2-3; D gene unclear. The CDR3 extends over 15 amino acids. Germline CDR1 SGDLS, CDR2 YYNGEE. The germline V and J ends were trimmed by 4 bases and 6 bases, with 18 bases remaining between them. CDR3 DNA: TGTGCCAGCAGCACCGAAGGGTCCCCGGACGATACGCAGTATTTT. Translation gives CASSTEGSPDDTQYF. Filled out from reference TRBV9 and TRBJ2-3, the complete variable domain reads DSGVTQTPKHLITATGQRVTLRCSPRSGDLSVYWYQQSLDQGLQFLIQYYNGEERAKGNILERFSAQQFPDLHSELNLSSLELGDSALYFCASSTEGSPDDTQYFGPGTRLTVL.

This clonotype was picked up a small number of times. This sequence joins TRBV19 and TRBJ2-1; a weak D match, TRBD1 (5 bases). The CDR3 contains 14 residues. Per the germline V gene, CDR1 is LNHDA and CDR2 is SQIVND (reference sequence). The V gene lost 3 bases and the J gene lost 4 bases, with 10 bases spanning the gap. The CDR3 DNA sequence: TGTGCCAGTAGTATTAAGGACACATACAATGAGCAGTTCTTC. It is translated as CASSIKDTYNEQFF.

This clonotype was counted between two and nine times. The CDR3 region is CASSLRGTAPSEQYV. CDR3 sequence (DNA): TGTGCCAGCAGTTTACGGGGGACAGCCCCCTCCGAGCAGTACGTC. The V and J genes are TRBV27 and TRBJ2-7; maybe TRBD1 (7 bases). The V end was cut by 2 bases, the J end by 6 bases, with 17 bases between. Per germline, CDR1 MNHEY and CDR2 SMNVEV (reference sequence). There are 15 residues in the CDR3.

This clonotype has just one count. The chain employs TRBV15 and TRBJ1-4, with 7 bases matching TRBD1. CDR1 and CDR2 (germline): LNHNV, YYDKDF (reference sequence). CDR3 length: 15 residues. V dropped 4 bases and J dropped 6; count of bases not matched to a gene: 8. CDR3 nucleotides: TGTGCCACCAGCACCACAGGGGATGGAGATGAAAAACTGTTTTTT. The encoded protein is CATSTTGDGDEKLFF.